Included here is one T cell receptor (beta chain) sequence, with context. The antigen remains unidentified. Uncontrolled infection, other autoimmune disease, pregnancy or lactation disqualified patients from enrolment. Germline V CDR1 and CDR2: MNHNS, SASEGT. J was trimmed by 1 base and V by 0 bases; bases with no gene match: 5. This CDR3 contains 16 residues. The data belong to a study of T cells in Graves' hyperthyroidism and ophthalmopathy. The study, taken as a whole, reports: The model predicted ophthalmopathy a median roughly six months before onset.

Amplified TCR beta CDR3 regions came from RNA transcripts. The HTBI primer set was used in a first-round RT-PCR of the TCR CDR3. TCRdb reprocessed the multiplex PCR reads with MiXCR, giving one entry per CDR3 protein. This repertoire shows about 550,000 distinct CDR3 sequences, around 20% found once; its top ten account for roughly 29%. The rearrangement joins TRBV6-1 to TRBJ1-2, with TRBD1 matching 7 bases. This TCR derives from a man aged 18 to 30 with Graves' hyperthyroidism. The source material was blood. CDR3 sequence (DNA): TGTGCCAGCAGTGAAGCCCCGGACAGGATTAACTATGGCTACACCTTC. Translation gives CASSEAPDRINYGYTF.